The source of this T cell receptor beta chain is a study of CD8 T cells in ankylosing spondylitis. Overall study findings and caveats: Among TCR beta sequences, a motif of eight or nine highly homologous variants appeared characteristic of ankylosing spondylitis blood.

TCRdb called the 5' RACE reads again in MiXCR, with one record for every CDR3 protein. Here the sample spans just under 550,000 distinct CDR3 sequences, about 12% being singletons. Trimming left V 3 bases short and J 1 base short, with 9 bases between. Germline V CDR1 and CDR2: DFQATT, SNEGSKA (reference sequence). The length of the CDR3 is 13 residues. On this clonotype itself: Its antigen is not known.

The chain uses TRBV20-1 and TRBJ1-1; D possibly corresponds to TRBD1 (5 bases). Sequences were obtained from blood, either unsorted or a sorted T cell fraction (not recorded which). The receptor's source is a male donor with ankylosing spondylitis. Here the CDR3 DNA reads TGCAGTGCTAGCCCGACAGAGAACACTGAAGCTTTCTTT. Amino acid sequence: CSASPTENTEAFF.